This paragraph reports one TCR beta chain. The antigen is not known. These data belong to a study of CD8+CD57+ T cells in acquired aplastic anemia. Study results and caveats: A set of some 28 CD8+ CDR3 sequences was shared between patients and controls, and these sequences appeared highly expressed in patients.

Germline V gene lookup returns CDR1 MNHEY and CDR2 SVGEGT. The germline V and J ends were trimmed by 2 bases and 8 bases, with 12 bases remaining between them. CDR3 length: 14 residues. Sequencing involved patients with CD8+CD57+ cell expansion previously shown by flow cytometry. There was no therapy given to any patient before the blood sampling took place. Profiling of TCR beta VDJ combinations and CDR3 sequences used genomic DNA as template. TCRdb ran MiXCR on the reads and lists one entry per CDR3 protein. The table has a few hundred thousand distinct CDR3 sequences, about a third seen once. The clonotype comes from a human donor with aplastic anemia. The V and J genes are TRBV6-2 or TRBV6-3 and TRBJ1-4; maybe TRBD1 (5 bases). The sequenced sample was sorted CD4+, CD8+, or CD8+CD57+ T cells (not recorded which) from PBMCs. CDR3 sequence: CASSYDIWGEKLFF. For the CDR3, the DNA is TGTGCCAGCAGTTACGATATTTGGGGGGAAAAACTGTTTTTT.